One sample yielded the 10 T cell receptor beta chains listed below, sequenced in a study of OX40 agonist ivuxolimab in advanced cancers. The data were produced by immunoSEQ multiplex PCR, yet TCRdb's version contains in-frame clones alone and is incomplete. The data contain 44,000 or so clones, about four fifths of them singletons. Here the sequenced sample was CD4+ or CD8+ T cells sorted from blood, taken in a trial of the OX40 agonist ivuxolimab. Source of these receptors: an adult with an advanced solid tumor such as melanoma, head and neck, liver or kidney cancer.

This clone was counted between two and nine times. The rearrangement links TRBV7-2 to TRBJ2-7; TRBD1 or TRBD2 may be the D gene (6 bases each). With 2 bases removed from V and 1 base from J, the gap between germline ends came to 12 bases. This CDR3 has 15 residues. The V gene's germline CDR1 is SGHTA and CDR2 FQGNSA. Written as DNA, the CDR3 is TGTGCCAGCAGCTTATCCGGGGGCAGGTCCTACGAGCAGTACTTC. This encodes CASSLSGGRSYEQYF.

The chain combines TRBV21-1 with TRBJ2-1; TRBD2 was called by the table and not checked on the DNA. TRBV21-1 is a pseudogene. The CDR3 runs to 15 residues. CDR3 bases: TGTGCCAGCATCCCACTTCGGACTAGCGGAAATGAGCAGTTCTTC. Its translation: CASIPLRTSGNEQFF.

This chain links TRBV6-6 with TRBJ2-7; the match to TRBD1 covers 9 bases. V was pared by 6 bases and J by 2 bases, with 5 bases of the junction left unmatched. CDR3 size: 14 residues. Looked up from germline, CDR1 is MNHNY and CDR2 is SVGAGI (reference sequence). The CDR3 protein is CASRVQGAAYEQYF. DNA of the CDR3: TGTGCCAGCAGGGTACAGGGGGCGGCCTACGAGCAGTACTTC.

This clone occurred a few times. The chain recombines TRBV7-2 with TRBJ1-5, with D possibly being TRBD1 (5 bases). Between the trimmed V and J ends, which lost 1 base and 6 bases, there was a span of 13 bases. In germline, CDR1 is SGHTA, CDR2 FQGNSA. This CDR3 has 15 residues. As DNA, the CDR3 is TGTGCCAGCAGCTTAGTGTCATCGGGGGTTCAGCCCCAGCATTTT. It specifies CASSLVSSGVQPQHF.

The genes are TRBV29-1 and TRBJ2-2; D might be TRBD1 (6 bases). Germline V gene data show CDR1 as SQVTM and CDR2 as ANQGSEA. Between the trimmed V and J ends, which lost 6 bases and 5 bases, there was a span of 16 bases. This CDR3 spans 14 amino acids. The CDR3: CSVRRQDGTGELFF. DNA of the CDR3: TGCAGCGTCCGGAGACAGGATGGGACCGGGGAGCTGTTTTTT.

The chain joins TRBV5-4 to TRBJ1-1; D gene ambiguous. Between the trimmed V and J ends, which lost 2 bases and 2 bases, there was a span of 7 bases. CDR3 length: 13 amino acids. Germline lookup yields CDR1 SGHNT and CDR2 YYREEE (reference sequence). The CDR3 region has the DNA TGTGCCAGCAGCTTTTGGTCAAACACTGAAGCTTTCTTT. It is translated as CASSFWSNTEAFF.

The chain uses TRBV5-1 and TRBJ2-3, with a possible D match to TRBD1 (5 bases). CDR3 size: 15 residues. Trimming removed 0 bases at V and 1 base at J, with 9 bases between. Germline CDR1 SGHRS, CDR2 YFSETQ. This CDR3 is CASSLVATGTDTQYF. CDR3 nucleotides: TGCGCCAGCAGCTTGGTCGCGACAGGCACAGATACGCAGTATTTT.

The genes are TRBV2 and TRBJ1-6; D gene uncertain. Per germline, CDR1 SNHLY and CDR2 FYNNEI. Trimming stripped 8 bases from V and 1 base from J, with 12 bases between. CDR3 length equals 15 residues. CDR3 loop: CASSVRVSYNSPLHF. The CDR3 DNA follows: TGTGCCAGCTCGGTCAGAGTGTCCTATAATTCACCCCTCCACTTT.

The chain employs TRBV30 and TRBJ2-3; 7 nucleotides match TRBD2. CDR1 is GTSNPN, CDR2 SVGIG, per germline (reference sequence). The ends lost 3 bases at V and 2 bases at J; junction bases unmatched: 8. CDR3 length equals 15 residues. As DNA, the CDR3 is TGTGCCTGGAGCCCCCGAGCGGGGACCACAGATACGCAGTATTTT. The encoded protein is CAWSPRAGTTDTQYF. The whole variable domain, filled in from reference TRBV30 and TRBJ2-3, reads SQTIHQWPATLVQPVGSPLSLECTVEGTSNPNLYWYRQAAGRGLQLLFYSVGIGQISSEVPQNLSASRPQDRQFILSSKKLLLSDSGFYLCAWSPRAGTTDTQYFGPGTRLTVL.

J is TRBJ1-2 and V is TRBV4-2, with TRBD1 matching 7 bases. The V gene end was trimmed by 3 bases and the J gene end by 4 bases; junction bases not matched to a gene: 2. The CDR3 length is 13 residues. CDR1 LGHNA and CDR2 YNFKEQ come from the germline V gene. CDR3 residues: CASSHGTAYGYTF. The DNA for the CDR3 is TGTGCCAGCAGCCACGGGACAGCCTATGGCTACACCTTC.